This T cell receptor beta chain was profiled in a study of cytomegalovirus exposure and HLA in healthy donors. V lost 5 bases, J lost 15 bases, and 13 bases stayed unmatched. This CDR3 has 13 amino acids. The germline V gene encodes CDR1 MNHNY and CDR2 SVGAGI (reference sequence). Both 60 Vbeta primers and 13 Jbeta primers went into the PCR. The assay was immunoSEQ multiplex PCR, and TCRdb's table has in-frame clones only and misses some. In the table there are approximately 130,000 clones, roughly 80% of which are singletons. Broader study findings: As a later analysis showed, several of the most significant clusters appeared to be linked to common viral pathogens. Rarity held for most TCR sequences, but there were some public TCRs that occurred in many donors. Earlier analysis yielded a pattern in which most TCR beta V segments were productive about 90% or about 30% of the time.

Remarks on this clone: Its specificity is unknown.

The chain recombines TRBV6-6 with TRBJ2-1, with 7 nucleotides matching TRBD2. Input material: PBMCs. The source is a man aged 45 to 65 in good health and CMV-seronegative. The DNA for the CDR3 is TGTGCCAGCAGTCAACGGGTCCGGGGGGAAGGGTTCTTC. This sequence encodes CASSQRVRGEGFF.